The 10 T cell receptor beta chains listed next were all sequenced from one sample in a study of blood T cell repertoires in COVID-19. Clones were read by immunoSEQ multiplex PCR, and TCRdb kept only the in-frame ones, dropping some. The table lists fewer than 250,000 clones, 75% to 90% of them singletons. Specimen: PBMCs or T cells enriched from blood (not recorded which). Receptor source: a woman in her thirties who had been exposed to COVID-19.

The V call is TRBV7-9, the J call TRBJ1-2; tentative D call: TRBD1 (6 bases). Germline values: CDR1 SEHNR, CDR2 FQNEAQ (reference sequence). This CDR3 comprises 14 residues. V was shortened by 5 bases and J by 4 bases, with 14 bases between the two germline ends. This CDR3 reads CASSPPGAPYGYTF. The CDR3 nucleotides read TGTGCCAGCAGCCCACCAGGGGCACCCTATGGCTACACCTTC.

This rearrangement joins TRBV4-1 to TRBJ1-6; the match to TRBD1 covers 11 bases. From germline, CDR1 is MGHRA and CDR2 YSYEKL. The CDR3 consists of 17 residues. J gave up 6 bases and V 4 bases, and 8 bases lay outside the gene matches. The CDR3 nucleotides read TGCGCCAGCAGCCGGAAAAGGACAGGGGGCGGTAATTCACCCCTCCACTTT. Residues: CASSRKRTGGGNSPLHF.

CDR3 DNA sequence: TGTGCCAGCAGCTTGGTTCCCTGGCGGGGACAAGAGACCCAGTACTTC. This gives the protein CASSLVPWRGQETQYF. The chain carries TRBV7-9 and TRBJ2-5, with D maybe TRBD2 (6 bases). This CDR3 contains 16 residues. Germline values: CDR1 SEHNR, CDR2 FQNEAQ (reference sequence). V shed 3 bases and J shed 2 bases, with 16 bases lying between them.

The gene calls are TRBV15 and TRBJ2-7, with 8 bases matching TRBD1. Germline CDR1 LNHNV, CDR2 YYDKDF (reference sequence). CDR3 size: 15 residues. Unmatched junction bases numbered 2, after V lost 1 base and J lost 0 bases. The CDR3 loop reads CATSRGRGPSYEQYF. The DNA of the CDR3 is TGTGCCACCAGCAGAGGCAGGGGGCCCTCCTACGAGCAGTACTTC.

J is TRBJ1-5 and V is TRBV28; TRBD1 matches at 7 bases. The CDR3 runs 14 residues. The junction had 6 bases not matched to a gene; V was cut back by 2 bases and J by 8 bases. CDR1 and CDR2 (germline): MDHEN, SYDVKM. The DNA of the CDR3 is TGTGCCAGCAGTTTACGACAGGGTATGGAGCCCCAGCATTTT. Translated, it gives CASSLRQGMEPQHF.

V and J are TRBV5-1 and TRBJ2-1; 7 bases agree with TRBD1. V shed 5 bases and J 4 bases; nucleotides not matched to a gene: 3. Germline V gene sequence: CDR1 SGHRS, CDR2 YFSETQ. The length of the CDR3 is 13 residues. Here the CDR3 reads CASRQTGYNEQFF. For the CDR3, the DNA is TGCGCCAGCAGACAGACAGGGTACAATGAGCAGTTCTTC.

This chain connects TRBV4-1 to TRBJ1-1; the D gene is possibly TRBD1 (5 bases). The CDR3 consists of 16 residues. CDR1 MGHRA and CDR2 YSYEKL come from the germline V gene. Trimming left V 1 base short and J 2 bases short, with 14 bases between. CDR3 nucleotide sequence: TGCGCCAGCAGCCAAGTTACTACAGGAGCAAACACTGAAGCTTTCTTT. Translation: CASSQVTTGANTEAFF.

This clone was counted between two and nine times. The chain joins TRBV19 to TRBJ2-7, with unresolved D. The germline V gene encodes CDR1 LNHDA and CDR2 SQIVND (reference sequence). V was clipped by 5 bases and J by 3 bases, with 14 bases between them. The CDR3 has 14 residues. CDR3 region: CASSPPRRIYEQYF. In DNA form, the CDR3 reads TGTGCCAGTAGTCCTCCTAGACGGATCTACGAGCAGTACTTC. The full variable domain, with the rest looked up from reference TRBV19 and TRBJ2-7, is DGGITQSPKYLFRKEGQNVTLSCEQNLNHDAMYWYRQDPGQGLRLIYYSQIVNDFQKGDIAEGYSVSREKKESFPLTVTSAQKNPTAFYLCASSPPRRIYEQYFGPGTRLTVT.

The chain carries TRBV11-2 and TRBJ2-7, with TRBD1 matching 7 bases. The CDR3 has 13 amino acids. Germline CDR1 is SGHAT and CDR2 is FQNNGV. V was pared by 1 base and J by 6 bases, with 3 bases of the junction left unmatched. DNA of the CDR3: TGTGCCAGCAGCTTAGGCCCAGGGGGCGAGCAGTACTTC. Protein: CASSLGPGGEQYF.

The V call is TRBV28, the J call TRBJ1-4; 10 nucleotides match TRBD1. There are 14 residues in the CDR3. CDR1 MDHEN and CDR2 SYDVKM come from the germline V gene. The junction had 6 bases not matched to a gene; V was cut back by 6 bases and J by 8 bases. The CDR3 region is CASSPDRGREKLFF. For the CDR3, the DNA is TGTGCCAGCAGCCCGGACAGGGGGAGGGAAAAACTGTTTTTT.